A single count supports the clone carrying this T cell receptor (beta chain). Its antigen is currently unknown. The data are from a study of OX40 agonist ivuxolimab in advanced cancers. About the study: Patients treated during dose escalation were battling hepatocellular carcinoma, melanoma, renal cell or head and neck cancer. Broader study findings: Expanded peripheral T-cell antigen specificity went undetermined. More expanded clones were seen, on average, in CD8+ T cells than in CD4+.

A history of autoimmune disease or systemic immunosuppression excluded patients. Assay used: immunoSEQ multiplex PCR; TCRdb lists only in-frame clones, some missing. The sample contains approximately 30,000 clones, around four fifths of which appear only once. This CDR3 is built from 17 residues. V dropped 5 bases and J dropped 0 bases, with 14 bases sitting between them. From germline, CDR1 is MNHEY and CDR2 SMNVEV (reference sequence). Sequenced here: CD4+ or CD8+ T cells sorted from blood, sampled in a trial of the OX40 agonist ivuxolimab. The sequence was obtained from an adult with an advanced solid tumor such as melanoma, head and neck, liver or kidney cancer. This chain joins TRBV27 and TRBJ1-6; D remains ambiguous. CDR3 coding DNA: TGTGCCAGCAGTGCCACAGTTATCAGCTCCTATAATTCACCCCTCCACTTT. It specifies CASSATVISSYNSPLHF.